This T cell receptor (beta chain) was sequenced in a study of Ad26.COV2.S vaccination and SARS-CoV-2 variants. Points from the study as a whole: There was a possibility that the TCR breadth and depth analyses underestimated total T cell responses.

Turning to this clone: Antigen specificity is unknown. Germline and junction disagree at one end, which may indicate a read error.

This CDR3 has 16 amino acids. CDR1 and CDR2 (germline): MGHRA, YSYEKL. Produced via immunoSEQ multiplex PCR; TCRdb's table is partial and in-frame only. The sample lists 440,000 or so clones, 80% to 95% occurring once. Sample treatment: some 19 received Ad26.COV2.S at low or high dose, single or two shots; 5 received placebo; per-sample allocation not given. Sampling took place 63 days after the first vaccine or placebo injection. The sample here was peripheral blood, taken in a trial of Ad26.COV2.S vaccine versus placebo. The clonotype comes from a person between 18 and 59 years old who received the Ad26.COV2.S COVID-19 vaccine or a placebo. V and J are TRBV4-1 and TRBJ2-7; TRBD2 matches at 11 bases. The CDR3 sequence is CASSQRLAGQNYEQYF. The CDR3 region has the DNA TGCGCCAGCAGCCAACGACTAGCGGGGCAAAACTACGAGCAGTACTTT.